A selection of T cell receptor beta chains follows, all from one sample in a study of blood T cell repertoires in COVID-19. Here immunoSEQ multiplex PCR was the method, and the copy in TCRdb shows in-frame clones only, minus some. The table records about 150,000 clones, around 89% of them present only once. Source material: peripheral blood. Source of these receptors: a human donor with COVID-19, enrolled during active disease. The donor label of this sample is uncertain. Each CDR3 is given with its conserved first and last residue. A D gene is named only where the DNA matches it firmly. Only part of the rows carry a size: once, few, many, or a class if the clone is expanded.

>TRBJ1-5|TRBV3-1/TRBV3-2|.|.
CASLRVDNQPQHF
TGTGCCAGCCTACGGGTTGACAATCAGCCCCAGCATTTT
>TRBJ2-1|TRBV10-3|.|.
CAISDKGDNEQFF
TGTGCCATCAGTGACAAGGGAGACAATGAGCAGTTCTTC
>TRBJ1-1|TRBV7-6|.|.
CASSPSTDWRTEAFF
TGTGCCAGCAGCCCCTCCACGGATTGGAGGACTGAAGCTTTCTTT
>TRBJ1-5|TRBV19|.|.
CATTTGPSQGQPQHF
TGTGCCACCACTACAGGACCTTCCCAGGGACAGCCCCAGCATTTT
>TRBJ2-3|TRBV11-2|TRBD1|.
CASSSIRDRGPYDTQYF
TGTGCCAGCAGCTCCATCCGGGACAGGGGTCCGTACGATACGCAGTATTTT
>TRBJ1-2|TRBV27|.|.
CASSPGRGKWGYTF
TGTGCCAGCAGCCCCGGGAGGGGAAAGTGGGGCTACACCTTC
>TRBJ1-5|TRBV6-6|.|.
CASSLQLGNNQPQHF
TGTGCCAGCAGTTTACAACTAGGGAACAATCAGCCCCAGCATTTT
>TRBJ1-1|TRBV28|.|.
CASRGHQGTGTEAFF
TGTGCCAGCAGGGGACACCAGGGGACGGGTACTGAAGCTTTCTTT
>TRBJ1-4|TRBV2|TRBD1|.
CASRRQGANEKLFF
TGTGCCAGCAGACGACAGGGGGCTAATGAAAAACTGTTTTTT
>TRBJ1-5|TRBV5-5|TRBD1|.
CASSLSFGTGLWDQPQHF
TGTGCCAGCAGCTTGTCATTCGGGACAGGGTTATGGGATCAGCCCCAGCATTTT
>TRBJ2-1|TRBV5-4|.|.
CASSVGLGSSYNEQFF
TGTGCCAGCAGCGTGGGTTTGGGGAGCTCCTACAATGAGCAGTTCTTC
>TRBJ2-3|TRBV7-2|TRBD2|.
CASSLAPLAGDTQYF
TGTGCCAGCAGCTTAGCGCCCCTAGCGGGGGATACGCAGTATTTT
>TRBJ1-2|TRBV30|.|.
CAWSVIAGSYTF
TGTGCCTGGAGTGTCATAGCAGGGTCGTACACCTTC
>TRBJ1-1|TRBV10-2|.|once
CASSENVDSNTEAFF
TGCGCCAGCAGTGAAAATGTTGACAGCAACACTGAAGCTTTCTTT
>TRBJ2-2|TRBV18|.|.
CASSPRVHTNTGELFF
TGTGCCAGCTCACCACGTGTACATACGAACACCGGGGAGCTGTTTTTT
>TRBJ2-7|TRBV5-5|.|.
CASSLFRAHYEQYF
TGTGCCAGCAGCTTGTTCAGGGCACACTACGAGCAGTACTTC
>TRBJ2-7|TRBV1|.|.
CTSSQDGKGAASRAGEQYF
TGCACCAGCAGCCAAGATGGAAAAGGGGCCGCGTCTCGGGCGGGGGAGCAGTACTTC
>TRBJ1-6|TRBV7-2|.|.
CASSLTGDDNSPLHF
TGTGCCAGCAGCTTGACAGGAGATGATAATTCACCCCTCCACTTT
>TRBJ1-2|TRBV19|TRBD1|.
CASSILGTAAGGGYTF
TGTGCCAGTAGTATCCTCGGGACAGCGGCGGGAGGGGGCTACACCTTC
>TRBJ2-3|TRBV7-9|TRBD1|.
CASSPRGQGRTDTQYF
TGTGCCAGCAGCCCCCGGGGACAGGGGCGGACAGATACGCAGTATTTT
>TRBJ2-2|TRBV2|TRBD1|.
CASSSTGGMPGELFF
TGTGCCAGCAGTTCGACAGGGGGTATGCCCGGGGAGCTGTTTTTT
>TRBJ1-2|TRBV28|TRBD1|.
CASGATGTGQNYGYTF
TGTGCCAGCGGGGCGACCGGGACAGGCCAAAACTATGGCTACACCTTC
>TRBJ2-7|TRBV6-6|.|once
CASRAGRKGYEQYF
TGTGCCAGCAGAGCCGGGAGAAAAGGGTACGAGCAGTACTTC
>TRBJ2-2|TRBV2|TRBD1|.
CASSTNPGQGITGELFF
TGTGCCAGCAGTACCAACCCGGGACAGGGGATCACCGGGGAGCTGTTTTTT
>TRBJ2-7|TRBV3-1/TRBV3-2|.|.
CASSQYPYEQYF
TGTGCCAGCAGCCAATATCCCTACGAGCAGTACTTC
>TRBJ2-1|TRBV27|TRBD1|.
CASSWYQDRGPNEQFF
TGTGCCAGCAGTTGGTATCAGGACAGGGGGCCTAATGAGCAGTTCTTC
>TRBJ1-5|TRBV3-1/TRBV3-2|.|few
CASSQDARGNQPQHF
TGTGCCAGCAGCCAAGACGCCAGGGGCAATCAGCCCCAGCATTTT